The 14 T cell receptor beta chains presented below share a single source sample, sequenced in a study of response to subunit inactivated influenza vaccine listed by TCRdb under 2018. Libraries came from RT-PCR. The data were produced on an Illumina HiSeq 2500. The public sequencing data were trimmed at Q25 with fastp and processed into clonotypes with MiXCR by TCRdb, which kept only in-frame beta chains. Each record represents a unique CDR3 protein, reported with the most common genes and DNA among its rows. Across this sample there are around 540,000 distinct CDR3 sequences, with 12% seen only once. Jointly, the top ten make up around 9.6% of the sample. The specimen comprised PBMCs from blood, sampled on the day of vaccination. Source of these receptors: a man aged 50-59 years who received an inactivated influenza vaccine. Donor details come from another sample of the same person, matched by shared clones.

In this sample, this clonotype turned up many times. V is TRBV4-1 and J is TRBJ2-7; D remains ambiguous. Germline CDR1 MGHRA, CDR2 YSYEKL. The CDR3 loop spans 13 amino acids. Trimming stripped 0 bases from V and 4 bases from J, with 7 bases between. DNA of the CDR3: TGCGCCAGCAGCCAAGAGTTGGGATACGAGCAGTACTTC. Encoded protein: CASSQELGYEQYF.

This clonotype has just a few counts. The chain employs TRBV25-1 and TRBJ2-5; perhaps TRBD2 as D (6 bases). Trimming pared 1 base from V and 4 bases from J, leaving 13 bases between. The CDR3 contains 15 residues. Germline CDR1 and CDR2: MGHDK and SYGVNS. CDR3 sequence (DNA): TGTGCCAGCAGTGAATTAGGAGGGCCGTCAGAGACCCAGTACTTC. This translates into CASSELGGPSETQYF.

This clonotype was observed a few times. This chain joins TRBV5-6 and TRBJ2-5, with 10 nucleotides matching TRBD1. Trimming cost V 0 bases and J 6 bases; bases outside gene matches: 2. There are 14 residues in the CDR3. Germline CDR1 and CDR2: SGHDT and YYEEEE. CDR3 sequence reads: CASSLADRGKTQYF. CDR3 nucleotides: TGTGCCAGCAGCTTGGCGGACAGGGGGAAGACCCAGTACTTC.

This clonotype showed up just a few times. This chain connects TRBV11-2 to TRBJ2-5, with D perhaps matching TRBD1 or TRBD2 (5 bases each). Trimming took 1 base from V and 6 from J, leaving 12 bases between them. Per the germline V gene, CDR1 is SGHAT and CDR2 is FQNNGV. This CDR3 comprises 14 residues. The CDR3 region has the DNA TGTGCCAGCAGCTTAGGCACCGGGGCGAAGACCCAGTACTTC. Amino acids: CASSLGTGAKTQYF.

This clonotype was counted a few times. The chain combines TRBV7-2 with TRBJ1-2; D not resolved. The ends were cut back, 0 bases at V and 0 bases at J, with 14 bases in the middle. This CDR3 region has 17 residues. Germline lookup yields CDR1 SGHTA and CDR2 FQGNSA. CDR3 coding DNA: TGTGCCAGCAGCTTAGCGACGTGGGGAAAAGCTAACTATGGCTACACCTTC. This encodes CASSLATWGKANYGYTF.

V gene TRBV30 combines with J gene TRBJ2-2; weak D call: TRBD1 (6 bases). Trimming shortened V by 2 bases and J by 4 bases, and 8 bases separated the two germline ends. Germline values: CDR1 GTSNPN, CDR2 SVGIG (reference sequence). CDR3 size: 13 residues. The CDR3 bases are TGTGCCTGGAGTATACAGGGCACCGGGGAGCTGTTTTTT. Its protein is CAWSIQGTGELFF.

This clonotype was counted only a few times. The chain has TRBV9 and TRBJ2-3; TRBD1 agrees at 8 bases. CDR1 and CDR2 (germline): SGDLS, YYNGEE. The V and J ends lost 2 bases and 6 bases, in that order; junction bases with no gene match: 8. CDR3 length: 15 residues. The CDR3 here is CASSVLGQGADTQYF. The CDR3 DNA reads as TGTGCCAGCAGCGTCCTTGGGCAGGGGGCGGATACGCAGTATTTT.

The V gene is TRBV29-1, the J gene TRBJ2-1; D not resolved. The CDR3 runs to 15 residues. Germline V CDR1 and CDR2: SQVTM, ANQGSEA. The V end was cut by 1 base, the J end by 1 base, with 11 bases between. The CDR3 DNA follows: TGCAGCGTTGAAGGAATGGGTAGGTCCTACAATGAGCAGTTCTTC. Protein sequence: CSVEGMGRSYNEQFF.

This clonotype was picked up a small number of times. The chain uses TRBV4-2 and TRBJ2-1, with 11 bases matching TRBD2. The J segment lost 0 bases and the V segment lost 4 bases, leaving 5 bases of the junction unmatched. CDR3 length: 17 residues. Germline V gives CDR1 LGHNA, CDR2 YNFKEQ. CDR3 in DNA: TGTGCCAGCAGCCGAGTAGCGGGAGGGGGCTCCTACAATGAGCAGTTCTTC. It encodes CASSRVAGGGSYNEQFF.

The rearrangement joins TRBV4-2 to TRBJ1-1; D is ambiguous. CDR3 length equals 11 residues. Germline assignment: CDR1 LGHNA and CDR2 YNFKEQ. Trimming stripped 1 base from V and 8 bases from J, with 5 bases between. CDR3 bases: TGTGCCAGCAGCCAAGCACAGGAAGCTTTCTTT. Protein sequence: CASSQAQEAFF.

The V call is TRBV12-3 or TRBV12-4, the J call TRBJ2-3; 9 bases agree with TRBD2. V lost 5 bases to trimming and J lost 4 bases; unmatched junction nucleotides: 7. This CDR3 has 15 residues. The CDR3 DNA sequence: TGTGCCAGCAGTGTTGCGGGAGGGCAGGCAGATACGCAGTATTTT. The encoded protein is CASSVAGGQADTQYF.

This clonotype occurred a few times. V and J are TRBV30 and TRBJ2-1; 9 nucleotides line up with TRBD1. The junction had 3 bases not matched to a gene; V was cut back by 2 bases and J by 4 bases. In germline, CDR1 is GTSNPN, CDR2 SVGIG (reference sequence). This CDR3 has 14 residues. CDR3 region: CAWSIGTGYNEQFF. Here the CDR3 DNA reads TGTGCCTGGAGTATCGGGACAGGGTACAATGAGCAGTTCTTC.

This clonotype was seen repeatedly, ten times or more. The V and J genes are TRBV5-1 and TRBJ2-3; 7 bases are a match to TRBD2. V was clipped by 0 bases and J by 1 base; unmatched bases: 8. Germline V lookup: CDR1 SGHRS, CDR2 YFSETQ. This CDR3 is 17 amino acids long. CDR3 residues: CASSLARWEGRTDTQYF. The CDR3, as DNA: TGCGCCAGCAGCTTGGCCCGGTGGGAGGGCCGCACAGATACGCAGTATTTT.

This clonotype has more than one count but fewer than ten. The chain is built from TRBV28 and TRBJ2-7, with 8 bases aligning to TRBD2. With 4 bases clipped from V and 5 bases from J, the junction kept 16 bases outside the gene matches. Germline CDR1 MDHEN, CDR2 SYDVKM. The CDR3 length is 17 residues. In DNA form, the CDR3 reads TGTGCCAGCAGTTCCCCCCTGGCGGGGGGCAGAACCCACGAGCAGTACTTC. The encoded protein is CASSSPLAGGRTHEQYF.